This T cell receptor beta chain derives from a study of Ad26.COV2.S vaccination and SARS-CoV-2 variants listed by TCRdb under 2021. General notes on the study: Vaccine-arm donors were drawn from COV1001, a multicentre, randomized, double-blind, placebo-controlled phase I-IIa trial of Ad26.COV2.S in healthy adults. Ad26.COV2.S was administered intramuscularly at 5 x 10^10 or 1 x 10^11 viral particles, either as a single shot or as two shots given 56 days apart. TCRbeta repertoire sequencing was used to assess the specificity and breadth of SARS-CoV-2-reactive T cell receptors after Ad26.COV2.S vaccination. The TCR-sequenced set comprised around 30 samples: roughly 19 Ad26.COV2.S vaccine recipients, 5 placebo recipients and 8 SARS-CoV-2 convalescent individuals. Participants in the trial were split at random into five groups of five each, receiving low-dose or high-dose Ad26.COV2.S once or twice, or else placebo on both occasions. Blinding of investigators to trial group allocation was maintained during experiments and outcome assessment. Study-wide conclusions, independent of this receptor: According to the authors, total T cell responses may have been underestimated by the TCR breadth and depth analyses. Comparing responses between vaccine doses or regimens was not something the study was powered to do. Comparable non-spike TCR breadth was observed between vaccine and placebo recipients, consistent with only spike being contained in the vaccine. After vaccination, substantial breadth of spike-specific CD8+ and CD4+ T cell responses was reported. Compared with placebo recipients, Ad26.COV2.S recipients showed higher spike-specific TCR breadth (P = 0.0014).

For this clone: What antigen it recognizes has not been identified. Per-base qualities were not stored, and no clone one base away is much larger.

The immunoSEQ Assay was the method used to sequence TCRbeta CDR3 regions. After extraction, genomic DNA underwent amplification by bias-controlled multiplex PCR, followed by high-throughput sequencing. Turning to the authors' computational methods: To quantify the absolute abundance of every unique TCRbeta CDR3 region, sequences were collapsed and filtered. T cell fraction was estimated by normalizing TCRbeta template counts to usable DNA, with usable DNA measured through amplification of reference genes found in all nucleated cells. Repertoire TCRs were annotated as SARS-CoV-2-specific when V gene, CDR3 amino acid sequence and J gene were exactly matched to a known reactive TCR set. The reference SARS-CoV-2 TCR set was derived from MIRA and filtered for enrichment in COVID-19-positive ImmuneCODE repertoires, a step that removed public or cross-reactive TCRs. Based on the MIRA antigens, annotated TCRs were further analysed at the level of specific ORF or position within ORF. Breadth was defined as the number of annotated unique rearrangements divided by the total number of unique productive rearrangements, and depth was defined as the summed frequency of the annotated unique rearrangements. Two-sided Wilcoxon rank-sum tests were used to compare TCR breadth between groups. Entries here come from immuneACCESS through TCRdb and include only in-frame sequences with V and J called. Some clones fail to appear in such tables; in the studies checked, an unresolved V gene covers under half of the shortfall, and the cause of the remainder is unknown. V, J and clone size are those of that table, while D and trimming were read from the DNA. The sample table shows around 340,000 clones, and 88% are seen once. The ten largest account for around 6.1% of the sample.

The sample's treatment or condition label, in plain terms: about 20 received Ad26.COV2.S at low or high dose, single or two shots; about 5 received placebo; per-sample allocation not given. Repertoires of vaccine and placebo recipients were sequenced from samples taken on day 63 after the first injection. Cohort 1b enrolled some 25 adults aged 18-55 years at a single site in Boston, USA, between 29 July and 7 August 2020. Ad26.COV2.S consisted of a replication-incompetent adenovirus type 26 vector by which a prefusion-stabilized SARS-CoV-2 spike protein from the original Wuhan strain was expressed. V sheds 3 bases and J sheds 5 bases, leaving 16 bases between their ends. For CDR1 and CDR2, the germline V gene lists SGHRS and YFSETQ. The CDR3 starts with the cysteine, ends with the phenylalanine, and has 15 residues. The kept DNA is CDR3 alone, 45 bases in frame from the first base.

The sample consisted of peripheral blood, taken in a trial of Ad26.COV2.S vaccine versus placebo. This clonotype was obtained from a person aged 18-65 years who received the Ad26.COV2.S COVID-19 vaccine or a placebo. The chain joins TRBV5-1 to TRBJ2-3; the best D guess is TRBD1, with 6 bases matching. The CDR3 reads as follows: CASSSQGTVGDTQYF. The nucleotides read TGCGCCAGCAGCTCACAGGGCACCGTGGGAGATACGCAGTATTTT.